This entry describes one TCR beta chain. What it binds is unknown. The data derive from a study of vaccination and CD4 T cells after COVID-19. Study summary: Fewer than ten convalescent cases were mild and one was severe, and all had been SARS-CoV-2 positive by nasal swab PCR.

Trimming stripped 10 bases from V and 4 bases from J, with 14 bases between. The CDR3 spans 14 residues. Germline V lookup: CDR1 SNHLY, CDR2 FYNNEI. With the Oncomine TCR Beta short-read assay, DNA from cultured CD4+ T cells was sequenced. Cultured CD4+ T cells were the source of extracted genomic DNA. Using its own MiXCR run on the PCR reads, TCRdb lists one record per CDR3 protein. Found here are over 10,000 distinct CDR3 sequences, 40% to 45% of them singletons; the top ten hold roughly 9%. As for treatment: roughly 11-day PBMC culture with coronavirus spike peptide pools or control peptides (ViraFEST assay). ViraFEST sequenced TCRs after peptide-pool expansion of antigen-specific T cells. Half the medium was exchanged for fresh IL-2 medium on days 3 and 7.

The clonotype comes from a human donor who had recovered from COVID-19. Sample: CD4+ T cells from blood, cultured in vitro. V is TRBV2 and J is TRBJ1-6; D is uncertain. CDR3 coding DNA: TGTGCCACCACACCAGGAGGGTATAATTCACCCCTCCACTTT. This sequence encodes CATTPGGYNSPLHF.